Listed here is a single TCR beta chain. This sample is drawn from a study of T cell changes during pregnancy in multiple sclerosis. The CDR3 totals 13 residues. Per the germline V gene, CDR1 is MNHNY and CDR2 is SVGAGI (reference sequence). Trimming left V 10 bases short and J 3 bases short, with 13 bases between. Profiled with immunoSEQ multiplex PCR; TCRdb holds only in-frame clones, not every one. The table shows some 80,000 clones, with about 94% occurring only once. The chain employs TRBV6-6 and TRBJ1-5; tentative D call: TRBD1 (5 bases). Sequencing was performed on peripheral blood, taken in the third trimester of pregnancy. This TCR derives from a female donor with multiple sclerosis, enrolled in a pregnancy study. The CDR3 DNA reads as TGTGCCACCAAAAAGGGGTTCAATCAGCCCCAGCATTTT. This encodes CATKKGFNQPQHF.